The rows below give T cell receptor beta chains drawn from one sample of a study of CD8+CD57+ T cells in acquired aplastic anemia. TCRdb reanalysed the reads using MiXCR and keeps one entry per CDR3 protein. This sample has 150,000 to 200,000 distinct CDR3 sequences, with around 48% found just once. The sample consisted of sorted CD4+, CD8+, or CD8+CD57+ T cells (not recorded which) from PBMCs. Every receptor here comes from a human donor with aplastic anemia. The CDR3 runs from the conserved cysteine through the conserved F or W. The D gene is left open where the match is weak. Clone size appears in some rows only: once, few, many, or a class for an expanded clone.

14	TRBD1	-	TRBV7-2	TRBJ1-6	TGTGCCAGCAACAGGGACAGGGTTAATTCACCCCTCCACTTT	CASNRDRVNSPLHF
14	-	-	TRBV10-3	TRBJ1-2	TGTGTCATCAGGGGTTTGGGACTTAACTATGGCTACACCTTC	CVIRGLGLNYGYTF
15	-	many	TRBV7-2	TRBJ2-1	TGTGCCAGCAGCTTAGCGGGAATCGGCTACAATGAGCAGTTCTTC	CASSLAGIGYNEQFF
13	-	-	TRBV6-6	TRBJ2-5	TGTGCCAGCAGTGGGGTGCGGGAAGAGACCCAGTACTTC	CASSGVREETQYF
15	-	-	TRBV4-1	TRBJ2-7	TGCGCCAGCAGCGTAACCGGGCCTCTTTCCTACGAGCAGTACTTC	CASSVTGPLSYEQYF
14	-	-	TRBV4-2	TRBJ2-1	TGTGCCAGCAGCCAAGTCTCGGCCTACAATGAGCAGTTCTTC	CASSQVSAYNEQFF
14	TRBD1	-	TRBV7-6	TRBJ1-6	TGTGCCAGCAGCCCGAGACAGGGGAGTTCACCCCTCCACTTT	CASSPRQGSSPLHF
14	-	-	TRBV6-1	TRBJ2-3	TGTGCCAGCAGTGAAGCAGGGACGGTTGATACGCAATATTTT	CASSEAGTVDTQYF
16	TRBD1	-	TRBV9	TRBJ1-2	TGTGCCAGCAGCACCTTCGGACAGGAGATTAACTATGGCTACACCTTC	CASSTFGQEINYGYTF
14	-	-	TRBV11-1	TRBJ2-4	TGTGCCAGCAGCACCCTTTCCCGAGGGACCATTCAGTACTTC	CASSTLSRGTIQYF
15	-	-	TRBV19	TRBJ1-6	TGTGCCAGTAGTCCTACGTGGGGCGGGAATTCACCCCTCCACTTT	CASSPTWGGNSPLHF
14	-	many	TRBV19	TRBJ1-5	TGTGCCAGTACCTGGGGGCAGGTCAATCAGCCCCAGCATTTT	CASTWGQVNQPQHF
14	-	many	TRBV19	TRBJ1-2	TGTGCCAGTAGTATGCTATCTGACAACTATGGCTACACCTTC	CASSMLSDNYGYTF
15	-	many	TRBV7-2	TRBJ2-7	TGTGCCAGCAGCTTAGCAGGGGACCCCTCCTACGAGCAGTACTTC	CASSLAGDPSYEQYF
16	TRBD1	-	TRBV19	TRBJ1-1	TGTGCCAGTAGTCCCCAGGGACAGCCGATGAACACTGAAGCTTTCTTT	CASSPQGQPMNTEAFF
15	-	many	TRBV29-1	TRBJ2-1	TGCAGCGTCGAGTCTCCATCGAGCTCCTACAATGAGCAGTTCTTC	CSVESPSSSYNEQFF
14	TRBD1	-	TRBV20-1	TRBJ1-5	TGCAGTGCTACCCGGGACAGTAGCAATCAGCCCCAGCATTTT	CSATRDSSNQPQHF
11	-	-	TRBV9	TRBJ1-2	TGTGCCAGCAGCGCGGGGGGTGGCTACACCTTC	CASSAGGGYTF
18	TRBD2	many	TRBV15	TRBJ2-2	TGTGCCACCAGCAGGGAGGAACCGGGACTAGCGGACACCGGGGAGCTGTTTTTT	CATSREEPGLADTGELFF
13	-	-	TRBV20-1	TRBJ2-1	TGCAGTGCTAGCGGGAATAACTACAATGAGCAGTTCTTC	CSASGNNYNEQFF
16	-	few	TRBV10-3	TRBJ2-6	TGTGCCAGCAGTTTTTTCCTCCTCTCTGGGGCCAACGTCCTGACTTTC	CASSFFLLSGANVLTF
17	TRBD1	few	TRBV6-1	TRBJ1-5	TGTGCCAGCAGCCCACACCGAACTGACAGGGGAGATCAGCCCCAGCATTTT	CASSPHRTDRGDQPQHF
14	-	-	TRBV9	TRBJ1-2	TGTGCCAGCAGCGTAGCCGGGGGGGAGAGCGGCTACACCTTC	CASSVAGGESGYTF
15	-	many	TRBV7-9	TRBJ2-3	TGTGCCAGCAGCTCTCGGGACGGAGACACAGATACGCAGTATTTT	CASSSRDGDTDTQYF
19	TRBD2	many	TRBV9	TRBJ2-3	TGTGCCAGCAGCGTCGCAGGTTGGGGAGCGGGAGCAGGAGGAGATACGCAGTATTTT	CASSVAGWGAGAGGDTQYF
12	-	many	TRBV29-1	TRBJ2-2	TGCAGCGTTGACAGGGCCACCGGGGAGCTGTTTTTT	CSVDRATGELFF
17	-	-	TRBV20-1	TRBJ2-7	TGCAGTGCTAGGGTACTGGATAGGGACGCAGCCTCCTACGAGCAGTACTTC	CSARVLDRDAASYEQYF
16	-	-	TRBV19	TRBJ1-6	TGTGCCAGTAGTATGGGTCGTGATAGGGGAAATTCACCCCTCCACTTT	CASSMGRDRGNSPLHF
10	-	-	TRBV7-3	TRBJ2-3	TGTGCCAGCAGCGCCGGACCGCAGTATTTT	CASSAGPQYF
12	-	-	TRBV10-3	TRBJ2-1	TGTGCCACCTTAGACGGATACAATGAGCAGTTCTTC	CATLDGYNEQFF
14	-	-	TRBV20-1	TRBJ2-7	TGCAGTGCTGACCCCGGGGCGGGCTCCTACGAGCAGTACTTC	CSADPGAGSYEQYF
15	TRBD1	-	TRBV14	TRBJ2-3	TGTGCCAGCAGCGGTAGGACAGGGTTGACAGATACGCAGTATTTT	CASSGRTGLTDTQYF
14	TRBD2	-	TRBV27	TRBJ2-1	TGTGCCAGCAACCCACTAGCGGACTACAATGAGCAGTTCTTC	CASNPLADYNEQFF
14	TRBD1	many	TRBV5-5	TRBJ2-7	TGTGCCAGCAGCCCAAACAGGGGAAACTACGAGCAGTACTTC	CASSPNRGNYEQYF
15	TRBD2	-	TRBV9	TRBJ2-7	TGTGCCAGCAGCTTAAAGCGGGGGGGCCCTTACGAGCAGTACTTC	CASSLKRGGPYEQYF
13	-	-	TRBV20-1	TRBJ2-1	TGCAGTGCTAGAGGCCGGTTTTACAATGAGCAGTTCTTC	CSARGRFYNEQFF
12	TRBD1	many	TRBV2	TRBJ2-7	TGTGCCGTCCGCGGACAGGGGACCGAGCAGTACTTC	CAVRGQGTEQYF
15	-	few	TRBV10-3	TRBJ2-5	TGTGCCATCGAGGGTCAAACCCGAGGTCAAGAGACCCAGTACTTC	CAIEGQTRGQETQYF
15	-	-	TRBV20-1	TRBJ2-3	TGCAGTGCTAGAGAAAGAGGACGGAGCTTGGATACGCAGTATTTT	CSARERGRSLDTQYF
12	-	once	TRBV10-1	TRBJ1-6	TGCGCCAGCAGTGAAAATAATTCACCCCTCCACTTT	CASSENNSPLHF
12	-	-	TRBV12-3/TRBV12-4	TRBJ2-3	TGTGCCAGCAGACCAGGACAGGATACGCAGTATTTT	CASRPGQDTQYF
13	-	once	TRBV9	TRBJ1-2	TGTGCCAGCAGCTCAGGACTGGACTATGGCTACACCTTC	CASSSGLDYGYTF
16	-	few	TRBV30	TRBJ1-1	TGTGCCTGGAGCCCCGGGGGGGCCGAGTCCTCTTCTGAAGCTTTCTTT	CAWSPGGAESSSEAFF
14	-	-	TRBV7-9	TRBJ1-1	TGTGCCAGCAGCCGTACACAACCCGAAACTGAAGCTTTCTTT	CASSRTQPETEAFF
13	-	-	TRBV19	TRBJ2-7	TGTGCCAGTAGTCCGGGGAGGTTCTACGAGCAGTACTTC	CASSPGRFYEQYF
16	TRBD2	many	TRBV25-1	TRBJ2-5	TGTGCCAGCAGTGGAGGACTAGCGGCTAACCAAGAGACCCAGTACTTC	CASSGGLAANQETQYF
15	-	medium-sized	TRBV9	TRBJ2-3	TGTGCCAGCAGCGTAGACGGACAGAGTTCAGATACGCAGTATTTT	CASSVDGQSSDTQYF
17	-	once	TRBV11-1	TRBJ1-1	TGTGCCAGCAGCTTAGAAGACGGGGGGCACATGAACACTGAAGCTTTCTTT	CASSLEDGGHMNTEAFF
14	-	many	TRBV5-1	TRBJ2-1	TGCGCCAGCAGCTTTTGGAGCGGAGACAATGAGCAGTTCTTC	CASSFWSGDNEQFF
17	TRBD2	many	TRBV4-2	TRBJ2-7	TGTGCCAGCAGCCAAGAGGGGCTAGCGGCGGGGACCCACGAGCAGTACTTC	CASSQEGLAAGTHEQYF